A single sample is the source of the 11 T cell receptor beta chains below, sequenced in a study of CD8 T cells in Susac syndrome. RNA was extracted with the RNeasy kit, and a quantity of 0.5 to 1 ug was reverse transcribed using random hexamers. Each CDR3 protein gets one entry after TCRdb re-called the immunoSEQ multiplex PCR reads with MiXCR. This sample has approximately 190,000 distinct CDR3 sequences, with 95% found just once. The specimen sequenced was CD4+ T cells from PBMCs. These receptors were collected from a human donor with Susac syndrome.

V and J are TRBV6-2 or TRBV6-3 and TRBJ2-7; the D is unclear. Per the germline V gene, CDR1 is MNHEY and CDR2 is SVGEGT. The CDR3 covers 16 residues. The ends were cut back, 1 base at V and 3 bases at J, with 16 bases in the middle. The CDR3 sequence is CASSYFLIGQNYEQYF. Here the CDR3 DNA reads TGTGCCAGCAGTTACTTTTTAATCGGGCAGAACTACGAGCAGTACTTC.

The chain has TRBV12-3 or TRBV12-4 and TRBJ2-2; the D gene is possibly TRBD2 (6 bases). Trimming left V 6 bases short and J 5 bases short, with 10 bases between. There are 13 residues in the CDR3. CDR3 DNA sequence: TGTGCCAGCAGGGGTGGAGGGACCGGGGAGCTGTTTTTT. Residues: CASRGGGTGELFF.

This chain uses TRBV12-3 or TRBV12-4 with TRBJ1-2, with TRBD1 matching 12 bases. The CDR3 extends over 16 amino acids. J lost 5 bases, V lost 4 bases, and 8 bases had no gene match. CDR3 sequence reads: CASSYGTGGASYGYTF. The CDR3 DNA reads as TGTGCCAGCAGTTACGGGACAGGGGGCGCTTCTTATGGCTACACCTTC.

This rearrangement joins TRBV15 to TRBJ2-2, with 7 bases matching TRBD2. Germline-derived CDR1 and CDR2 are LNHNV and YYDKDF (reference sequence). The CDR3 runs 19 residues. V gave up 0 bases and J gave up 0 bases; unmatched junction bases: 10. The CDR3 DNA reads as TGTGCCACCAGCAGAGACCTGCCGGGACTACCATCGAACACCGGGGAGCTGTTTTTT. Encoded protein: CATSRDLPGLPSNTGELFF. The variable domain in full, with the rest retrieved from reference TRBV15 and TRBJ2-2, is DAMVIQNPRYQVTQFGKPVTLSCSQTLNHNVMYWYQQKSSQAPKLLFHYYDKDFNNEADTPDNFQSRRPNTSFCFLDIRSPGLGDTAMYLCATSRDLPGLPSNTGELFFGEGSRLTVL.

The rearrangement uses TRBV12-3 or TRBV12-4 and TRBJ2-1, with 8 nucleotides matching TRBD2. With V trimmed by 4 bases and J by 2 bases, 7 bases remained unmatched. The CDR3 is 16 amino acids. The DNA of the CDR3 is TGTGCCAGCAGTTCAGACCGGCGGGGGGCCTACAATGAGCAGTTCTTC. Amino acids: CASSSDRRGAYNEQFF.

The chain employs TRBV5-1 and TRBJ1-6, with D unresolved. From germline, CDR1 is SGHRS and CDR2 YFSETQ. V was shortened by 4 bases and J by 6 bases, with 11 bases between the two germline ends. This CDR3 is built from 14 residues. CDR3 DNA sequence: TGCGCCAGCAGCCTGGACGGATCTAATTCACCCCTCCACTTT. Translation gives CASSLDGSNSPLHF.

The chain is built from TRBV11-2 and TRBJ2-5, with D possibly matching TRBD2 (5 bases). This CDR3 region has 13 residues. V shed 5 bases and J shed 5 bases, with 12 bases lying between them. Germline V gene sequence: CDR1 SGHAT, CDR2 FQNNGV. Here the CDR3 DNA reads TGTGCCAGCAGCCGTGAACGAGGGGAGACCCAGTACTTC. It is translated as CASSRERGETQYF. Complete variable domain (other parts from reference TRBV11-2 and TRBJ2-5): EAGVAQSPRYKIIEKRQSVAFWCNPISGHATLYWYQQILGQGPKLLIQFQNNGVVDDSQLPKDRFSAERLKGVDSTLKIQPAKLEDSAVYLCASSRERGETQYFGPGTRLLVL.

The chain recombines TRBV7-3 with TRBJ2-1, with 7 bases that match TRBD1. CDR1 is SGHTA, CDR2 FQGTGA, per germline. J was trimmed by 0 bases and V by 5 bases; bases with no gene match: 16. The CDR3 consists of 19 residues. The CDR3 here is CASSPYNRGRGFSYNEQFF. The CDR3 DNA reads TGTGCCAGCAGCCCGTACAATAGGGGCAGGGGGTTCTCCTACAATGAGCAGTTCTTC. The whole variable domain, filled in from reference TRBV7-3 and TRBJ2-1, reads GAGVSQTPSNKVTEKGKYVELRCDPISGHTALYWYRQSLGQGPEFLIYFQGTGAADDSGLPNDRFFAVRPEGSVSTLKIQRTERGDSAVYLCASSPYNRGRGFSYNEQFFGPGTRLTVL.

The rearrangement uses TRBV30 and TRBJ1-3; D not certain. Per the germline V gene, CDR1 is GTSNPN and CDR2 is SVGIG (reference sequence). The CDR3 spans 11 residues. V was clipped by 4 bases and J by 4 bases, with 5 bases between them. The CDR3 region has the DNA TGTGCCTGGACACTAGGAAACACCATATATTTT. Encoded protein: CAWTLGNTIYF.

This rearrangement joins TRBV29-1 to TRBJ2-1; the D gene is possibly TRBD1 (6 bases). The V and J ends lost 6 bases and 7 bases respectively, with 10 bases between them. Germline V gene data show CDR1 as SQVTM and CDR2 as ANQGSEA. The CDR3 is 11 residues long. The chain's CDR3 is CSVKTGNEQFF. The CDR3 nucleotides are TGCAGCGTAAAAACAGGGAATGAGCAGTTCTTC.

This chain uses TRBV5-4 with TRBJ1-1; D is possibly TRBD1 (6 bases). The CDR3 contains 15 residues. Germline CDR1 SGHNT, CDR2 YYREEE (reference sequence). Trimming shortened V by 1 base and J by 0 bases, and 10 bases separated the two germline ends. This chain's CDR3 is CASSLSGQMNTEAFF. CDR3 DNA sequence: TGTGCCAGCAGCTTGTCGGGACAAATGAACACTGAAGCTTTCTTT.